The 15 T cell receptor beta chains reported below all come from one sample, sequenced in a study of T cells in Graves' hyperthyroidism and ophthalmopathy. The investigators amplified TCR beta CDR3 regions from RNA transcripts. The primer set for the first-round RT-PCR of the TCR CDR3 was HTBI. MiXCR, run by TCRdb on the multiplex PCR reads, gives a single entry per CDR3 protein. The profile shows 150,000 or so distinct CDR3 sequences, less than 10% of them singletons. Input material: blood. These receptors all come from a woman younger than 30 with Graves' hyperthyroidism that later progressed to Graves' ophthalmopathy.

This clonotype was seen more than once but under ten times. A much larger clone lies a single base off, so this may be a read error. V is TRBV6-1 and J is TRBJ1-5, with TRBD1 as a possible D gene (5 bases). This CDR3 has 14 amino acids. CDR1 and CDR2 (germline): MNHNS, SASEGT. DNA of the CDR3: TGTGCCAGCACCGCGGTCGGCAGGGATCAGCCCCAGCGTTTT. Translation gives CASTAVGRDQPQRF.

This clonotype showed up just a few times. A read error is possible here, since a much larger clone lies one base away. The CDR3 spells CSATPKDRVRGGTQYF. In DNA, the CDR3 is TGCAGTGCTACCCCTAAGGACAGGGTGCGGGGAGGGACCCAGTACTTC. The chain employs TRBV20-1 and TRBJ2-5, with 8 bases lining up with TRBD1. The germline V gene has CDR1 DFQATT and CDR2 SNEGSKA (reference sequence). CDR3 length: 16 residues. Losses at the gene ends were 4 bases for V and 7 bases for J; bases not matched to a gene: 17.

This clonotype was counted at least ten times. The genes are TRBV13 and TRBJ2-1, with 7 bases that match TRBD2. The CDR3 spans 14 residues. Germline V lookup: CDR1 PRHDT, CDR2 FYEKMQ (reference sequence). After removal of 5 bases from V and 6 bases from J, the junction contained 7 bases not matched to a gene. The CDR3 region is CASSPRSSGNEQFF. The DNA for the CDR3 is TGTGCCAGCAGCCCAAGGTCTAGCGGCAATGAGCAGTTCTTC.

The sample holds many counts of this clonotype. The chain combines TRBV6-6 with TRBJ1-1; 7 positions agree with TRBD1. V shed 2 bases, J shed 3 bases, and the junction held 6 bases outside the gene matches. CDR1 MNHNY and CDR2 SVGAGI come from the germline V gene (reference sequence). This CDR3 spans 15 amino acids. This CDR3 is CASSYLGTGDTEAFF. The CDR3 nucleotides are TGTGCCAGCAGTTACCTTGGTACAGGGGACACTGAAGCTTTCTTT.

This clonotype has ten or more counts. The V call is TRBV24-1, the J call TRBJ2-7, with D unresolved. Trimming took 4 bases from V and 0 from J, leaving 6 bases between them. The germline CDR1 and CDR2 sequences are KGHDR and SFDVKD. CDR3 length: 13 amino acids. CDR3: CATSESTSYEQYF. The CDR3 nucleotides read TGTGCCACCAGTGAGTCTACCTCCTACGAGCAGTACTTC.

This clonotype was seen ten or more times. This chain uses TRBV28 with TRBJ2-2, with D tentatively TRBD1 (6 bases). V was shortened by 3 bases and J by 14 bases, with 19 bases between the two germline ends. This CDR3 is 14 amino acids long. The germline V gene has CDR1 MDHEN and CDR2 SYDVKM. CDR3 coding DNA: TGTGCCAGCAGTTTCTCCGACGGGCGACAGGATCTGTTTTTT. Translated: CASSFSDGRQDLFF.

The sample holds many counts of this clonotype. This chain links TRBV18 with TRBJ2-7; TRBD2 matches 7 bases. The J segment lost 4 bases and the V segment lost 5 bases, leaving 5 bases of the junction unmatched. Germline V CDR1 and CDR2: KGHSH, LQKENI. The CDR3 contains 13 residues. The CDR3 DNA is TGTGCCAGCTCAAGGGAGGGCGGGTACGAGCAGTACTTC. It translates to CASSREGGYEQYF. The whole variable domain, filled in from reference TRBV18 and TRBJ2-7, reads NAGVMQNPRHLVRRRGQEARLRCSPMKGHSHVYWYRQLPEEGLKFMVYLQKENIIDESGMPKERFSAEFPKEGPSILRIQQVVRGDSAAYFCASSREGGYEQYFGPGTRLTVT.

This clonotype has at least ten counts. This chain joins TRBV20-1 and TRBJ1-2; 9 bases agree with TRBD1. Germline assignment: CDR1 DFQATT and CDR2 SNEGSKA (reference sequence). J gave up 5 bases and V 6 bases, and 7 bases lay outside the gene matches. The CDR3 loop spans 13 amino acids. The CDR3 DNA sequence: TGCAGTGCCGCCGACAGGGGGTCATATGGCTACACCTTC. Protein sequence: CSAADRGSYGYTF.

This clonotype was seen at least ten times. The V and J genes are TRBV6-2 or TRBV6-3 and TRBJ2-5; no firm D call. The V end was cut by 7 bases, the J end by 4 bases, with 13 bases between. The CDR3 contains 13 residues. Germline CDR1 MNHEY, CDR2 SVGEGT. CDR3 loop: CASNRWLGETQYF. The CDR3 DNA follows: TGTGCCAGCAATAGGTGGCTAGGAGAGACCCAGTACTTC.

This clonotype was observed at least ten times. The chain has TRBV29-1 and TRBJ2-3, with no clear D. The germline gives CDR1 SQVTM, CDR2 ANQGSEA. This CDR3 spans 14 amino acids. V was pared by 3 bases and J by 0 bases, with 10 bases between. The CDR3 DNA sequence: TGCAGCGTTGAGTCCGGGTCTAGCACAGATACGCAGTATTTT. Residues: CSVESGSSTDTQYF.

This clonotype turned up a few times. The rearrangement joins TRBV14 to TRBJ2-7, with 10 bases that match TRBD2. This CDR3 region has 17 residues. The V segment lost 0 bases and the J segment 5 bases; nucleotides outside the gene matches: 10. Germline CDR1 SGHDN, CDR2 FVKESK. The CDR3 region is CASSQDLPGTSVHEQYF. As DNA, the CDR3 is TGTGCCAGCAGCCAAGATCTCCCCGGGACTAGCGTCCACGAGCAGTACTTC.

This clonotype was observed a handful of times. J is TRBJ2-7 and V is TRBV6-1; D not certain. The CDR3 is 11 residues long. V lost 3 bases to trimming and J lost 2 bases, with 2 bases between them. The V gene's germline CDR1 is MNHNS and CDR2 SASEGT. CDR3 protein: CASSEPYEQYF. CDR3 nucleotides: TGTGCCAGCAGTGAGCCCTACGAGCAGTACTTC.

There are many counts of this clonotype. The chain has TRBV14 and TRBJ2-5, with TRBD1 matching 9 bases. V gave up 4 bases and J gave up 4 bases; unmatched junction bases: 1. Germline loops: CDR1 SGHDN, CDR2 FVKESK. There are 13 residues in the CDR3. CDR3 region: CASSLDRGETQYF. Written as DNA, the CDR3 is TGTGCCAGCAGCCTGGACAGGGGAGAGACCCAGTACTTC.

This clonotype was observed many times. The chain employs TRBV6-1 and TRBJ2-7; TRBD2 agrees at 7 bases. After removal of 6 bases from V and 0 bases from J, the junction contained 8 bases not matched to a gene. From germline, CDR1 is MNHNS and CDR2 SASEGT. The CDR3 spans 15 residues. The CDR3 DNA reads TGTGCCAGCAGGGCCGGGACTACGAGCTCCTACGAGCAGTACTTC. Residues: CASRAGTTSSYEQYF.

This clonotype was picked up many times. V usage is TRBV4-2 and J usage is TRBJ1-5; D not resolved. This CDR3 comprises 16 residues. CDR1 is LGHNA and CDR2 is YNFKEQ in the germline V gene. Trimming shortened V by 0 bases and J by 0 bases, and 9 bases separated the two germline ends. The CDR3 nucleotides are TGTGCCAGCAGCCAAGAAGCAGCAAATAGCAATCAGCCCCAGCATTTT. This translates into CASSQEAANSNQPQHF.